The sequence of this T cell receptor (beta chain) was determined in a study of tumor-infiltrating lymphocytes in primary liver carcinoma. Study details: Patients had primary liver carcinoma treated by surgical resection. Ranging in age from 30 to 69 years, the patients were men and women.

The CDR3 runs to 14 residues. The trim removed 6 bases at V and 10 bases at J, leaving 7 bases unmatched. Germline CDR1 is SGHAT and CDR2 is FQNNGV. Unsorted whole blood yielded blood RNA, and germline DNA was extracted as well. In its sample, this clonotype was seen many times. A primer in the constant region served to generate TCR beta cDNA from roughly 520 ng of total RNA. ARM-PCR, slightly modified, supplied the TCR beta libraries through three nested multiplex PCR rounds. It was with TRBV1-TRBV30 forward primers and a C-beta reverse primer that the first two PCR rounds were run, at approximately 10 cycles each. TCRdb itself ran the multiplex PCR reads through MiXCR, one entry per CDR3 protein. The sample lists around 330,000 distinct CDR3 sequences, roughly 60% occurring once.

The J gene is TRBJ1-6, the V gene TRBV11-2; 9 positions agree with TRBD1. Sequenced: peripheral blood. The source is a woman aged 30 to 39 with primary liver carcinoma and hepatitis B virus infection. The CDR3 is CASSRRTGVSPLHF. For the CDR3, the DNA is TGTGCCAGCAGTCGGAGGACAGGGGTCTCACCCCTCCACTTT.